The TCR beta chain described here comes from a study of blood T cell repertoires in COVID-19. The V gene end was trimmed by 2 bases and the J gene end by 5 bases; junction bases not matched to a gene: 9. The CDR3 runs to 15 residues. Germline V lookup: CDR1 GTSNPN, CDR2 SVGIG (reference sequence). Methods used by the authors: Researchers report that nucleated cell counts were estimated from reference gene primer amplification. Libraries were prepared by immunoSEQ multiplex PCR; TCRdb keeps only in-frame clonotypes and omits some of them. Clonal size and the V and J genes are those of that table, whereas D and trimming came from the DNA. The sample consists of 55,000 to 65,000 clones, approximately 90% of them appearing once. This clone was seen a single time.

This chain links TRBV30 with TRBJ2-7; TRBD1 agrees at 10 bases. The specimen was peripheral blood. This receptor was obtained from a human donor with active COVID-19. The donor label of this sample is uncertain. The CDR3 loop is CAWSRGTGVLDEQYF. CDR3 nucleotide sequence: TGTGCCTGGAGTCGCGGGACAGGGGTTTTAGACGAGCAGTACTTC.